This TCR beta chain was sequenced during a study of blood T cells in healthy people across ages. Points from the study as a whole: PBMCs that were unsorted prevented a conclusive naive versus antigen-experienced comparison. With age, beta diversity per million T cells declined roughly linearly, significantly by 30 to 50.

The second PCR ran roughly 6 to 11 cycles with a sample-barcoded 5' primer and J-beta primers. Each TCR beta cDNA got a 12-nucleotide random molecular identifier. TCRdb reprocessed the 5' RACE reads with MiXCR, giving one entry per CDR3 protein. Among roughly 1.5 million distinct CDR3 sequences listed, about 42% were seen once. Healthy Caucasians from Russia aged about 6 to 90 served as donors. Germline V gene data show CDR1 as MDHEN and CDR2 as SYDVKM. V trimming: 6 bases; J trimming: 9 bases; junction bases outside the gene matches: 10. The CDR3 has 14 residues. In regard to this clonotype: Its cognate antigen is unknown.

Sequencing input: blood. The V and J genes are TRBV28 and TRBJ2-5, with 10 bases lining up with TRBD2. The TCR originated in a woman younger than 35 in good health. CDR3 sequence reads: CASSRLAGGEAQYF. The CDR3 region has the DNA TGTGCCAGCAGCCGACTAGCGGGCGGGGAGGCCCAGTACTTC.